This T cell receptor (beta chain) came from a study of patients and donors after allogeneic stem cell transplantation. TCRdb fed the RT-PCR reads into MiXCR, producing one record per CDR3 protein. The table has about 960,000 distinct CDR3 sequences, 18% seen once. In this sample, this clonotype turned up a few times. The clonotype originates from a human donor who was either an allogeneic HSCT recipient or a stem cell or donor lymphocyte infusion donor (not recorded which). It is not recorded whose cells these are; they may come from a transplant donor. The sequencing input was blood, either unsorted or a sorted T cell fraction (not recorded which).

DNA for the CDR3: TGTGCCAGCAGTTTCTCGGTTCCGGGCCCAGTCTATGGCTACACCTTC. Protein: CASSFSVPGPVYGYTF. The V gene is TRBV12-3 or TRBV12-4, the J gene TRBJ1-2; D gene ambiguous. The V and J ends lost 3 bases and 4 bases respectively, with 18 bases between them. The CDR3 is 16 amino acids.